The 14 T cell receptor beta chains below come from one sample, sequenced in a study of blood T cell repertoires in COVID-19. Profiling relied on immunoSEQ multiplex PCR, and the TCRdb table lists in-frame clones only, not all of them. This sample has approximately 300,000 clones, with 75% to 95% found just once. Sequencing was done on a sample of peripheral blood. The receptors were sampled from a woman aged 30 to 39 with COVID-19, enrolled during active disease.

This chain uses TRBV6-5 with TRBJ1-6, with D perhaps TRBD1 (6 bases). CDR1 and CDR2 from the germline V gene are MNHEY and SVGAGI. Trimming took 6 bases from V and 4 from J, leaving 10 bases between them. CDR3 size: 14 residues. The CDR3 DNA follows: TGTGCCAGCAGCAGACAGGTGTATAATTCACCCCTCCACTTT. It yields the protein CASSRQVYNSPLHF.

The J gene is TRBJ1-2, the V gene TRBV4-1; D is perhaps TRBD1 (5 bases). Trimming removed 0 bases from V and 5 bases from J, with 10 bases in between. Germline CDR1 is MGHRA and CDR2 is YSYEKL. The CDR3 consists of 14 residues. CDR3 DNA: TGCGCCAGCAGCCAAGAGGGCAGGGTGTATGGCTACACCTTC. It codes for CASSQEGRVYGYTF.

This clone came up once. The CDR3 loop is CASASDSPYEQYF. The CDR3 nucleotides read TGTGCCAGCGCGTCGGATAGCCCTTACGAGCAGTACTTC. The V gene is TRBV2, the J gene TRBJ2-7; D remains ambiguous. V lost 8 bases and J lost 4, with 15 bases in between. The CDR3 consists of 13 residues. From germline, CDR1 is SNHLY and CDR2 FYNNEI.

Comment on this clone: The same CDR3 arises from other DNA sequences in this sample as well. CDR3 amino acids: CASSPGDEPYEQYF. The CDR3 coding sequence is TGTGCCAGCAGCCCAGGGGACGAACCCTACGAGCAGTACTTC. This chain uses TRBV6-5 with TRBJ2-7, with D possibly being TRBD1 (6 bases). Germline CDR1 MNHEY, CDR2 SVGAGI. Trimming removed 6 bases at V and 2 bases at J, with 14 bases between. The length of the CDR3 is 14 residues.

The V gene is TRBV19, the J gene TRBJ1-2, with 9 bases that match TRBD1. J lost 8 bases, V lost 6 bases, and 10 bases had no gene match. This CDR3 comprises 14 residues. CDR1 and CDR2 (germline): LNHDA, SQIVND (reference sequence). CDR3 sequence (DNA): TGTGCCAGTAGAGACCGGGACAGGGTGGACGGCTACACCTTC. Translation: CASRDRDRVDGYTF.

V usage is TRBV6-1 and J usage is TRBJ1-3; no firm D call. The CDR3 totals 14 residues. Germline-derived CDR1 and CDR2 are MNHNS and SASEGT. Trimming removed 2 bases from V and 3 bases from J, with 8 bases in between. DNA for the CDR3: TGTGCCAGCAGTGAACCGAGCGGTGGAAACACCATATATTTT. It specifies CASSEPSGGNTIYF.

The CDR3: CASSFDRNYGYTF. The CDR3 DNA sequence: TGTGCCAGCAGTTTTGACAGAAACTATGGCTACACCTTC. The chain has TRBV28 and TRBJ1-2; the D gene is possibly TRBD1 (5 bases). V shed 3 bases and J shed 2 bases, with 7 bases lying between them. Germline-derived CDR1 and CDR2 are MDHEN and SYDVKM. The CDR3 loop spans 13 amino acids.

The chain links TRBV6-5 to TRBJ2-7, with D unresolved. The CDR3 is made up of 11 amino acids. Germline lookup yields CDR1 MNHEY and CDR2 SVGAGI. The V gene lost 7 bases and the J gene lost 5 bases, with 9 bases spanning the gap. The CDR3 coding sequence is TGTGCCAGCAACGAAGGAGACGAGCAGTACTTC. It yields the protein CASNEGDEQYF.

The J gene is TRBJ1-4, the V gene TRBV19; TRBD1 might be the D (6 bases). Germline loops: CDR1 LNHDA, CDR2 SQIVND (reference sequence). This CDR3 spans 14 amino acids. Trimming removed 10 bases at V and 4 bases at J, with 16 bases between. This CDR3 reads CATSRQVINEKLFF. CDR3 DNA: TGTGCCACCTCAAGACAGGTGATTAATGAAAAACTGTTTTTT.

The V gene is TRBV28, the J gene TRBJ1-1; 7 nucleotides line up with TRBD1. CDR3 length: 15 amino acids. CDR1 MDHEN and CDR2 SYDVKM come from the germline V gene. V dropped 3 bases and J dropped 5; count of bases not matched to a gene: 9. The DNA of the CDR3 is TGTGCCAGCAGTTTGAGGAGACCAGGGGGTACTGAAGCTTTCTTT. Translating it yields CASSLRRPGGTEAFF. Looking up the rest from reference TRBV28 and TRBJ1-1 gives the full variable domain: DVKVTQSSRYLVKRTGEKVFLECVQDMDHENMFWYRQDPGLGLRLIYFSYDVKMKEKGDIPEGYSVSREKKERFSLILESASTNQTSMYLCASSLRRPGGTEAFFGQGTRLTVV.

This clone has just one count. This rearrangement joins TRBV28 to TRBJ2-7; 8 bases line up with TRBD1. V lost 3 bases to trimming and J lost 7 bases; unmatched junction nucleotides: 5. CDR1 is MDHEN, CDR2 SYDVKM, per germline. The CDR3 is made up of 13 amino acids. In nucleotides, the CDR3 is TGTGCCAGCAGTTTCCTGGACAGGGATGAGCAGTACTTC. It specifies CASSFLDRDEQYF. The full variable domain, with the rest looked up from reference TRBV28 and TRBJ2-7, is DVKVTQSSRYLVKRTGEKVFLECVQDMDHENMFWYRQDPGLGLRLIYFSYDVKMKEKGDIPEGYSVSREKKERFSLILESASTNQTSMYLCASSFLDRDEQYFGPGTRLTVT.

The chain joins TRBV18 to TRBJ1-1; D not resolved. CDR1 is KGHSH and CDR2 is LQKENI in the germline V gene. The CDR3 extends over 12 amino acids. Trimming pared 2 bases from V and 7 bases from J, leaving 8 bases between. CDR3 sequence (DNA): TGTGCCAGCTCACCAGAGGACTTTGAAGCTTTCTTT. This gives the protein CASSPEDFEAFF.

The chain uses TRBV7-2 and TRBJ2-3; 13 nucleotides match TRBD2. The CDR3 has 16 residues. The germline gives CDR1 SGHTA, CDR2 FQGNSA. With 2 bases clipped from V and 6 bases from J, the junction kept 5 bases outside the gene matches. The CDR3 is CASSLTGLAGVDTQYF. CDR3 nucleotide sequence: TGTGCCAGCAGCTTAACAGGACTAGCGGGAGTGGATACGCAGTATTTT. Full variable domain (outside the CDR3, taken from reference TRBV7-2 and TRBJ2-3): GAGVSQSPSNKVTEKGKDVELRCDPISGHTALYWYRQSLGQGLEFLIYFQGNSAPDKSGLPSDRFSAERTGGSVSTLTIQRTQQEDSAVYLCASSLTGLAGVDTQYFGPGTRLTVL.

V gene TRBV19 combines with J gene TRBJ1-6; a possible D gene is TRBD1 (5 bases). In germline, CDR1 is LNHDA, CDR2 SQIVND (reference sequence). V was shortened by 6 bases and J by 0 bases, with 9 bases between the two germline ends. The CDR3 consists of 15 residues. The CDR3 protein is CASRRQSSYNSPLHF. The CDR3 DNA sequence: TGTGCCAGTAGGAGACAGAGCTCCTATAATTCACCCCTCCACTTT. The complete variable domain, with remaining parts taken from reference TRBV19 and TRBJ1-6, reads DGGITQSPKYLFRKEGQNVTLSCEQNLNHDAMYWYRQDPGQGLRLIYYSQIVNDFQKGDIAEGYSVSREKKESFPLTVTSAQKNPTAFYLCASRRQSSYNSPLHFGNGTRLTVT.